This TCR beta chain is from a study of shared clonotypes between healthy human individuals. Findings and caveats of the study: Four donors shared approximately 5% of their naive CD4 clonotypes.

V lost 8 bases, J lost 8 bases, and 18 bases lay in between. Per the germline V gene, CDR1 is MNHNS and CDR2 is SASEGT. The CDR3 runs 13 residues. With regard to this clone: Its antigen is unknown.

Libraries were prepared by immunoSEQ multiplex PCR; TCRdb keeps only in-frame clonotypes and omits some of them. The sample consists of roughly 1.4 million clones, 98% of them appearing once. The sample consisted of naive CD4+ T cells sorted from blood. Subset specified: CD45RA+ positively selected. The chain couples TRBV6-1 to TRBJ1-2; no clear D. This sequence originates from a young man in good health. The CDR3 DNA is TGTGCCAGCTCTGACGAGTTAAGAAAGGGCTACACCTTC. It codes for CASSDELRKGYTF.